Following are 18 T cell receptor beta chains from one sample sequenced in a study of T cells in Graves' hyperthyroidism and ophthalmopathy. Amplification of TCR beta CDR3 regions was performed using RNA transcripts as template. The HTBI set primed first-round TCR CDR3 RT-PCR. TCRdb re-analysed the multiplex PCR reads in MiXCR, keeping a single row per CDR3 protein. The profile shows more than 650,000 distinct CDR3 sequences, 14% of them singletons. The sequencing input was blood. The receptors shown here come from a young woman with Graves' hyperthyroidism.

A few counts support this clonotype. The chain employs TRBV6-2 or TRBV6-3 and TRBJ2-7, with D tentatively TRBD2 (5 bases). V was pared by 2 bases and J by 4 bases, with 12 bases between. Germline CDR1 reads MNHEY; CDR2 reads SVGEGT. The CDR3 sequence is 14 residues long. Written as DNA, the CDR3 is TGTGCCAGCAGTTACGAGGGCCCGAATTACGAGCAGTACTTC. Translated, it gives CASSYEGPNYEQYF.

In its sample, this clonotype was seen many times. V usage is TRBV7-3 and J usage is TRBJ2-1, with 9 bases fitting TRBD2. Germline CDR1 reads SGHTA; CDR2 reads FQGTGA. V gave up 2 bases and J gave up 4 bases; unmatched junction bases: 6. The CDR3 consists of 16 residues. The CDR3 DNA reads as TGTGCCAGCAGCTTACGAGAGACTAGCGGATACAATGAGCAGTTCTTC. Protein: CASSLRETSGYNEQFF.

This clonotype was found a few times. The V and J genes are TRBV20-1 and TRBJ1-4; the D gene is possibly TRBD1 (6 bases). The V end was cut by 2 bases, the J end by 0 bases, with 10 bases between. The CDR3 consists of 15 residues. Germline V gene sequence: CDR1 DFQATT, CDR2 SNEGSKA (reference sequence). The DNA for the CDR3 is TGCAGTGCTAGACGGACAGATGCAACTAATGAAAAACTGTTTTTT. Protein product: CSARRTDATNEKLFF.

This clonotype has a single count. Since no conserved phenylalanine or tryptophan closes the CDR3, a read error is the likely cause. This chain joins TRBV6-1 and TRBJ2-5; 7 nucleotides agree with TRBD2. Per germline, CDR1 MNHNS and CDR2 SASEGT. CDR3 length: 15 residues. The V segment lost 4 bases and the J segment 5 bases; nucleotides outside the gene matches: 10. Written as DNA, the CDR3 is TGTGCCAGCAGTGCACCGGGACTGGGAGGGGAGACCCAGTACCTC. It encodes CASSAPGLGGETQYL.

The rearrangement links TRBV20-1 to TRBJ1-2, with D unresolved. The CDR3 is 12 amino acids. Looked up from germline, CDR1 is DFQATT and CDR2 is SNEGSKA (reference sequence). The V gene lost 3 bases and the J gene lost 4 bases, with 9 bases spanning the gap. CDR3: CSASGLLYGYTF. The CDR3 nucleotides read TGCAGTGCTAGTGGCCTCCTCTATGGCTACACCTTC.

Many counts were recorded for this clonotype. The CDR3 sequence is CASSLVGGSKETQYF. The CDR3, as DNA: TGTGCCAGCAGCTTAGTAGGCGGGAGTAAAGAGACCCAGTACTTC. V is TRBV7-9 and J is TRBJ2-5, with 7 nucleotides matching TRBD2. Per the germline V gene, CDR1 is SEHNR and CDR2 is FQNEAQ (reference sequence). Trimming at V came to 1 base and at J to 3 bases, leaving 5 bases not matched to a gene. This CDR3 has 15 residues. Full variable domain (missing parts from reference TRBV7-9 and TRBJ2-5): DTGVSQNPRHKITKRGQNVTFRCDPISEHNRLYWYRQTLGQGPEFLTYFQNEAQLEKSRLLSDRFSAERPKGSFSTLEIQRTEQGDSAMYLCASSLVGGSKETQYFGPGTRLLVL.

The chain joins TRBV5-6 to TRBJ1-4, with 9 bases matching TRBD1. Germline lookup yields CDR1 SGHDT and CDR2 YYEEEE. This CDR3 is built from 16 residues. Trimming cost V 4 bases and J 7 bases; bases outside gene matches: 11. This chain's CDR3 is CASSNYRGRGGEKLFF. CDR3 sequence (DNA): TGTGCCAGCAGCAATTACAGGGGGCGCGGAGGTGAAAAACTGTTTTTT.

This chain uses TRBV6-4 with TRBJ2-7; 11 nucleotides align to TRBD2. V was pared by 4 bases and J by 3 bases, with 5 bases of the junction left unmatched. The germline gives CDR1 MRHNA, CDR2 SNTAGT. The CDR3 has 15 amino acids. The CDR3 region is CASSAETSGIYEQYF. In DNA form, the CDR3 reads TGTGCCAGCAGTGCGGAGACTAGCGGGATCTACGAGCAGTACTTC.

This clonotype has a count of ten or more. CDR3 sequence: CASSHPGTYNEQFF. The CDR3 DNA sequence: TGTGCCAGCTCACATCCCGGGACTTACAATGAGCAGTTCTTC. The genes are TRBV18 and TRBJ2-1; D is possibly TRBD2 (6 bases). Between the trimmed V and J ends, which lost 4 bases and 4 bases, there was a span of 11 bases. The germline CDR1 and CDR2 sequences are KGHSH and LQKENI. The CDR3 spans 14 residues.

This clonotype was picked up one time. V gene TRBV20-1 combines with J gene TRBJ2-1, with TRBD2 matching 9 bases. Germline-derived CDR1 and CDR2 are DFQATT and SNEGSKA (reference sequence). The CDR3 loop spans 16 amino acids. Trimming cost V 1 base and J 3 bases; bases outside gene matches: 7. CDR3 region: CSARVAVAGDYNEQFF. DNA for the CDR3: TGCAGTGCTAGAGTCGCCGTAGCGGGAGACTACAATGAGCAGTTCTTC.

The chain joins TRBV15 to TRBJ2-7, with 8 bases that match TRBD1. Trimming removed 6 bases from V and 2 bases from J; junction bases left unmatched: 6. The germline V gene has CDR1 LNHNV and CDR2 YYDKDF (reference sequence). CDR3 length: 14 amino acids. Here the CDR3 DNA reads TGTGCCACCAGTACGGGGGACAGGACCTACGAGCAGTACTTC. Translation gives CATSTGDRTYEQYF.

This clonotype has at least ten counts. The genes are TRBV28 and TRBJ1-1; D remains ambiguous. Per germline, CDR1 MDHEN and CDR2 SYDVKM. The CDR3 runs to 14 residues. V dropped 7 bases and J dropped 0 bases, with 12 bases sitting between them. As DNA, the CDR3 is TGTGCCAGCACCGCCGGGGAACTGAACACTGAAGCTTTCTTT. Translating gives CASTAGELNTEAFF.

This clonotype was found many times. The gene calls are TRBV27 and TRBJ2-7; 8 bases are shared with TRBD2. The CDR3 contains 13 residues. The V segment lost 3 bases and the J segment 3 bases; nucleotides outside the gene matches: 1. Per germline, CDR1 MNHEY and CDR2 SMNVEV (reference sequence). CDR3 sequence: CASSFLAGYEQYF. The DNA for the CDR3 is TGTGCCAGCAGTTTCCTAGCGGGCTACGAGCAGTACTTC.

This clonotype has a count of ten or more. V and J are TRBV7-2 and TRBJ2-2; no clear D. Trimming shortened V by 10 bases and J by 4 bases, and 13 bases separated the two germline ends. Germline CDR1 reads SGHTA; CDR2 reads FQGNSA. This CDR3 contains 13 residues. The DNA of the CDR3 is TGTGCCACCTCAACGTACGTCACCGGGGAGCTGTTTTTT. Its protein is CATSTYVTGELFF.

The chain joins TRBV7-8 to TRBJ2-6, with unresolved D. The germline V gene encodes CDR1 SGHVS and CDR2 FQNEAQ. V was trimmed by 5 bases and J by 0 bases, leaving 11 bases between them. The CDR3 is 16 amino acids. CDR3 sequence reads: CASSPWRPSGANVLTF. CDR3 DNA: TGTGCCAGCAGCCCATGGCGCCCCTCTGGGGCCAACGTCCTGACTTTC.

This clonotype was recorded at least ten times. This chain links TRBV11-1 with TRBJ2-7; the match to TRBD1 covers 9 bases. The CDR3 consists of 15 residues. Per the germline V gene, CDR1 is SGHAT and CDR2 is FQDESV (reference sequence). Trimming removed 8 bases from V and 3 bases from J; junction bases left unmatched: 11. CDR3 sequence reads: CASELGQGGSYEQYF. CDR3 bases: TGTGCCAGCGAATTGGGACAGGGTGGGAGCTACGAGCAGTACTTC.

This clonotype has a handful of counts. The chain combines TRBV5-6 with TRBJ1-1, with 8 positions matching TRBD1. The V gene end was trimmed by 2 bases and the J gene end by 1 base; junction bases not matched to a gene: 7. This CDR3 region has 16 residues. Germline V gene lookup returns CDR1 SGHDT and CDR2 YYEEEE. The CDR3 protein is CASSFWTGTGNTEAFF. CDR3 DNA: TGTGCCAGCAGCTTTTGGACAGGGACAGGGAACACTGAAGCTTTCTTT.

This clonotype was counted a few times. The genes are TRBV12-3 or TRBV12-4 and TRBJ2-2; 12 bases are a match to TRBD2. The CDR3 sequence is 17 residues long. V shed 10 bases and J 9 bases; nucleotides not matched to a gene: 18. The CDR3 DNA reads TGTGCCACAGTCCCCTTTGTAACTAGCGGGAGGAGCCGGGAGCTGTTTTTT. Translation gives CATVPFVTSGRSRELFF.